The 21 T cell receptor beta chains below were found in one sample sequenced in a study of cytomegalovirus exposure and HLA in healthy donors. PCR amplification relied on 60 Vbeta primers (plus 13 Jbeta primers). Clones were read by immunoSEQ multiplex PCR, and TCRdb kept only the in-frame ones, dropping some. This table holds about 160,000 clones, roughly four fifths found once. Sequenced material: PBMCs. The receptors shown here come from a woman aged 45-65 years in good health and CMV-seronegative.

The chain links TRBV6-1 to TRBJ1-4; maybe TRBD1 (6 bases). The germline gives CDR1 MNHNS, CDR2 SASEGT. The CDR3 consists of 16 residues. The V and J ends lost 3 bases and 0 bases respectively, with 11 bases between them. The CDR3 DNA sequence: TGTGCCAGCAGTGAGATGAGGGGGTCAACTAATGAAAAACTGTTTTTT. The encoded protein is CASSEMRGSTNEKLFF.

V is TRBV5-6 and J is TRBJ2-7; D gene unclear. The CDR3 extends over 13 amino acids. The ends were cut back, 0 bases at V and 0 bases at J, with 4 bases in the middle. Germline V gives CDR1 SGHDT, CDR2 YYEEEE. The CDR3 nucleotides read TGTGCCAGCAGCTTGGGTTACTCCTACGAGCAGTACTTC. Protein: CASSLGYSYEQYF. The full variable domain, in which reference TRBV5-6 and TRBJ2-7 provide the parts outside the CDR3, is DAGVTQSPTHLIKTRGQQVTLRCSPKSGHDTVSWYQQALGQGPQFIFQYYEEEERQRGNFPDRFSGHQFPNYSSELNVNALLLGDSALYLCASSLGYSYEQYFGPGTRLTVT.

V and J are TRBV18 and TRBJ1-2, with no clear D. The V end was cut by 1 base, the J end by 5 bases, with 8 bases between. CDR3 length: 13 amino acids. Germline-derived CDR1 and CDR2 are KGHSH and LQKENI. The CDR3, as DNA: TGTGCCAGCTCACCACTTTTCGGGTATGGCTACACCTTC. Translated: CASSPLFGYGYTF.

The rearrangement uses TRBV9 and TRBJ2-2, with D maybe TRBD2 (5 bases). V was cut by 4 bases and J by 1 base, with 14 bases left in between. The CDR3 consists of 16 residues. Germline V gene sequence: CDR1 SGDLS, CDR2 YYNGEE. The CDR3 is CASSIGYGENTGELFF. Written as DNA, the CDR3 is TGTGCCAGCAGCATAGGGTACGGGGAGAACACCGGGGAGCTGTTTTTT.

This clone has more than one count but fewer than ten. The chain uses TRBV29-1 and TRBJ2-5; a weak D match, TRBD1 (6 bases). The germline CDR1 and CDR2 sequences are SQVTM and ANQGSEA. V shed 6 bases and J shed 3 bases, with 14 bases lying between them. The CDR3 loop spans 13 amino acids. The chain's CDR3 is CSVRTVEEETQYF. The CDR3 nucleotides read TGCAGCGTCAGGACAGTAGAGGAAGAGACCCAGTACTTC.

The rearrangement joins TRBV7-2 to TRBJ2-5; the match to TRBD1 covers 8 bases. The CDR3 is 16 amino acids. Germline V CDR1 and CDR2: SGHTA, FQGNSA. J was trimmed by 1 base and V by 5 bases; bases with no gene match: 9. The CDR3 region is CASSPMGQEFQETQYF. CDR3 in DNA: TGTGCCAGCAGCCCGATGGGACAGGAGTTCCAAGAGACCCAGTACTTC.

This clone has just one count. V gene TRBV18 combines with J gene TRBJ2-7; D not certain. Trimming stripped 6 bases from V and 0 bases from J, with 21 bases between. This CDR3 is built from 17 residues. Per the germline V gene, CDR1 is KGHSH and CDR2 is LQKENI. CDR3 DNA sequence: TGTGCCAGCTCTCTCGACCAACTAAAGGTATCCTCCTACGAGCAGTACTTC. Protein: CASSLDQLKVSSYEQYF.

The V and J genes are TRBV14 and TRBJ2-1, with 7 positions matching TRBD1. Looked up from germline, CDR1 is SGHDN and CDR2 is FVKESK. This CDR3 has 16 amino acids. J gave up 0 bases and V 4 bases, and 6 bases lay outside the gene matches. The CDR3 reads CASSLLTGSSYNEQFF. The CDR3 nucleotides read TGTGCCAGCAGCCTCCTGACAGGGAGCTCCTACAATGAGCAGTTCTTC.

The chain combines TRBV6-5 with TRBJ2-7; D possibly corresponds to TRBD2 (6 bases). Trimming pared 6 bases from V and 12 bases from J, leaving 18 bases between. Germline CDR1 MNHEY, CDR2 SVGAGI. The CDR3 runs to 12 residues. The CDR3 sequence: CASSRGGVRAYF. For the CDR3, the DNA is TGTGCCAGCAGCCGAGGAGGGGTAAGGGCGTACTTC.

The V call is TRBV18, the J call TRBJ2-1; D may be TRBD1 (5 bases). The CDR3 totals 12 residues. CDR1 and CDR2 (germline): KGHSH, LQKENI. Trimming removed 6 bases from V and 7 bases from J, with 10 bases in between. The CDR3 loop reads CASSQGLNEQFF. CDR3 DNA: TGTGCCAGCTCTCAGGGATTGAATGAGCAGTTCTTC.

This clone was counted only a few times. The chain uses TRBV19 and TRBJ2-7; 11 bases line up with TRBD2. Trimming took 5 bases from V and 4 from J; bases not matched to a gene: 10. The CDR3 runs 16 residues. CDR1 is LNHDA and CDR2 is SQIVND in the germline V gene (reference sequence). For the CDR3, the DNA is TGTGCCAGTAGTTCCGGCTTGGCTAGCGGGAGGTACGAGCAGTACTTC. Its protein product is CASSSGLASGRYEQYF.

The chain recombines TRBV7-8 with TRBJ1-5; no definite D call. The germline CDR1 and CDR2 sequences are SGHVS and FQNEAQ. The CDR3 length is 16 residues. V lost 3 bases to trimming and J lost 1 base, with 13 bases between them. The CDR3 DNA is TGTGCCAGCAGCTTTGGAGCTCTTGACAGCAATCAGCCCCAGCATTTT. Amino acids: CASSFGALDSNQPQHF.

The chain combines TRBV14 with TRBJ1-1, with D possibly matching TRBD1 (6 bases). V was clipped by 0 bases and J by 1 base, with 9 bases between them. The CDR3 totals 15 residues. Germline CDR1 is SGHDN and CDR2 is FVKESK. The CDR3 protein is CASSQDPDRNTEAFF. Here the CDR3 DNA reads TGTGCCAGCAGCCAAGATCCGGACAGGAACACTGAAGCTTTCTTT.

This clone showed up many times. This chain joins TRBV6-4 and TRBJ2-3; the match to TRBD1 covers 7 bases. Germline assignment: CDR1 MRHNA and CDR2 SNTAGT. The V segment lost 4 bases and the J segment 2 bases; nucleotides outside the gene matches: 3. The CDR3 loop spans 14 amino acids. CDR3 nucleotides: TGTGCCAGCAGTGGAACAGGGGACACAGATACGCAGTATTTT. Translation gives CASSGTGDTDTQYF.

This chain joins TRBV5-4 and TRBJ1-1; possible D gene TRBD1, 5 bases. CDR3 length: 14 amino acids. CDR1 is SGHNT and CDR2 is YYREEE in the germline V gene (reference sequence). Trimming removed 2 bases at V and 1 base at J, with 9 bases between. DNA of the CDR3: TGTGCCAGCAGCTTTGGGGGGGGGAACACTGAAGCTTTCTTT. Its translation: CASSFGGGNTEAFF. Filled out from reference TRBV5-4 and TRBJ1-1, the complete variable domain reads ETGVTQSPTHLIKTRGQQVTLRCSSQSGHNTVSWYQQALGQGPQFIFQYYREEENGRGNFPPRFSGLQFPNYSSELNVNALELDDSALYLCASSFGGGNTEAFFGQGTRLTVV.

J is TRBJ2-7 and V is TRBV27, with TRBD1 identical over 7 bases. Germline V CDR1 and CDR2: MNHEY, SMNVEV (reference sequence). The junction had 14 bases not matched to a gene; V was cut back by 5 bases and J by 1 base. This CDR3 has 17 amino acids. The CDR3 sequence is CASSLNPDRFGSYEQYF. As DNA, the CDR3 is TGTGCCAGCAGTCTGAACCCGGACAGGTTTGGGTCCTACGAGCAGTACTTC.

The chain joins TRBV5-4 to TRBJ2-1; 9 bases match TRBD1. From germline, CDR1 is SGHNT and CDR2 YYREEE (reference sequence). The CDR3 sequence is 15 residues long. With 4 bases clipped from V and 5 bases from J, the junction kept 7 bases outside the gene matches. DNA of the CDR3: TGTGCCAGCAGCATAAGACAGGGGGGTAACAATGAGCAGTTCTTC. This codes for CASSIRQGGNNEQFF.

The V and J genes are TRBV7-9 and TRBJ2-7; TRBD2 matches at 8 bases. The V gene's germline CDR1 is SEHNR and CDR2 FQNEAQ (reference sequence). J gave up 6 bases and V 3 bases, and 13 bases lay outside the gene matches. The CDR3 has 16 amino acids. The CDR3: CASSFSGGGAGAEQYF. CDR3 nucleotide sequence: TGTGCCAGCAGCTTCTCCGGGGGGGGAGCGGGAGCCGAGCAGTACTTC.

This chain links TRBV7-9 with TRBJ2-5; D possibly corresponds to TRBD2 (7 bases). From germline, CDR1 is SEHNR and CDR2 FQNEAQ (reference sequence). The CDR3 contains 12 residues. V lost 8 bases, J lost 2 bases, and 9 bases lay in between. CDR3 in amino acids: CASGRGQETQYF. The CDR3 nucleotides read TGTGCCAGCGGGAGGGGGCAAGAGACCCAGTACTTC.

The genes are TRBV27 and TRBJ1-1; 7 bases map to TRBD1. The CDR3 consists of 14 residues. Per germline, CDR1 MNHEY and CDR2 SMNVEV (reference sequence). V shed 3 bases, J shed 2 bases, and the junction held 3 bases outside the gene matches. DNA for the CDR3: TGTGCCAGCAGTTTCGACAGGGATAACACTGAAGCTTTCTTT. Amino acid sequence: CASSFDRDNTEAFF.

The chain links TRBV5-1 to TRBJ1-2, with D hard to call. CDR1 and CDR2 from the germline V gene are SGHRS and YFSETQ. CDR3 length: 13 amino acids. V lost 0 bases and J 4 bases, leaving 7 bases between the germline ends. CDR3 sequence (DNA): TGCGCCAGCAGCTTGGCAGATTCCTATGGCTACACCTTC. This codes for CASSLADSYGYTF.